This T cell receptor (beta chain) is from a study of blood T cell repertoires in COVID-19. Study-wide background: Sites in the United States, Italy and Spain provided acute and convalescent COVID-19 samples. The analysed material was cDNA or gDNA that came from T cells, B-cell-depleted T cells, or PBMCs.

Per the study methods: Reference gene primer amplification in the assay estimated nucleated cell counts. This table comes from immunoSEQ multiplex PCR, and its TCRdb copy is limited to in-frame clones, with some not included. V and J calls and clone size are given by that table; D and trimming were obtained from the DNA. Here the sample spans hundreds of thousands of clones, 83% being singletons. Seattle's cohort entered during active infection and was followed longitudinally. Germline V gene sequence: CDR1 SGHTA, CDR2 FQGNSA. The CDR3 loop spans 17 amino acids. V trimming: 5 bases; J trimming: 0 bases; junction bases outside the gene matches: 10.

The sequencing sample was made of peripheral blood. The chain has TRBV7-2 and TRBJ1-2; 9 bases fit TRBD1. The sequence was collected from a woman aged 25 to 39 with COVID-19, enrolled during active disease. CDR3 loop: CASSSTGGFMTNYGYTF. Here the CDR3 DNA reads TGTGCCAGCAGCAGTACAGGGGGCTTTATGACTAACTATGGCTACACCTTC.